Listed below are T cell receptor beta chains from one sample, sequenced in a study of cytomegalovirus exposure and HLA in healthy donors. Profiling relied on immunoSEQ multiplex PCR, and the TCRdb table lists in-frame clones only, not all of them. The sample lists under 100,000 clones, around 70% occurring once. Material for sequencing was PBMCs. These receptor sequences come from a woman between 50 and 59 years old in good health and CMV-seropositive. Each CDR3 is given with its conserved first and last residue.

J,V,CDR3
TRBJ2-5,TRBV5-1,CASSLGAGSEETQYF
TRBJ1-3,TRBV28,CASTKDRGNTIYF
TRBJ1-3,TRBV4-2,CASSQEAGQGLNTIYF
.,TRBV6-1,CAIRTGESYEQYF
TRBJ1-5,TRBV2,CASADTFSNQPQHF
TRBJ2-7,TRBV4-2,CASSQEGAESYEQYF
TRBJ2-2,TRBV28,CASSFVRGTANTGELFF
TRBJ1-5,TRBV2,CASRNDWGRSNQPQHF
TRBJ2-5,TRBV19,CASTTGGIEETQYF
TRBJ1-2,TRBV30,CAWTGTAYGGYTF
TRBJ1-1,TRBV19,CASSIWGGGTEAFF
TRBJ2-3,TRBV28,CASSETGVGTDTQYF
TRBJ2-5,TRBV19,CASSISGTQYF
TRBJ2-7,TRBV19,CASSTSVTSYEQYF
TRBJ1-2,TRBV6-5,CASSYSREGSYGYTF
TRBJ1-5,TRBV19,CASRGTGDFNQPQHF
TRBJ2-7,TRBV12-5,CASEISGSVYEQYF
TRBJ2-2,TRBV5-4,CASSWSLAVSGELFF
TRBJ2-6,TRBV5-1,CASSLDRGLSGANVLTF
TRBJ1-1,TRBV7-9,CASGLVSGPEAFF
TRBJ2-2,TRBV2,CASSLKSGVPGELFF
TRBJ2-3,TRBV28,CASSLSGSNTQYF
TRBJ2-7,TRBV28,CASGTGGYEQYF
TRBJ1-2,TRBV6-5,CASSRGTGYGYTF
TRBJ2-7,TRBV5-5,CASSQNPTGTLTYEQYF
TRBJ2-3,TRBV9,CASSLPIGGTGDTQYF
TRBJ2-1,TRBV9,CASSLKIGQNNEQFF
TRBJ1-2,TRBV4-2,CASSRQASYGYTF
TRBJ2-1,TRBV28,CASSWTGGASSYNEQFF
TRBJ2-3,TRBV27,CASSLIGTPTSTDTQYF
TRBJ1-5,TRBV2,CASSAQGGAYQPQHF
TRBJ2-5,TRBV28,CASNYGAQETQYF
TRBJ2-5,TRBV6-6,CASSASGGVETQYF
TRBJ2-3,TRBV10-1,CASSFGQSTDTQYF
TRBJ1-2,TRBV28,CASSPRVDRNYGYTF
TRBJ2-1,TRBV19,CASSILAGGRRNEQFF
TRBJ1-1,TRBV27,CASSPRMNTEAFF
.,TRBV7-6,CASSLSPGAIYEQYF
TRBJ2-1,TRBV29-1,CSATLGGGSANYNEQFF
TRBJ2-5,TRBV2,CASSLNGAETQYF
TRBJ2-7,TRBV6-5,CASSRRHHYEQYF
TRBJ1-2,TRBV9,CASSVGLTPTAYGYTF